Listed here is a single TCR beta chain. The CDR3 contains 12 residues. Trimming removed 5 bases at V and 6 bases at J, with 11 bases between. Germline CDR1 and CDR2: SEHNR and FQNEAQ (reference sequence). This sample is part of a study of T cell changes during pregnancy in multiple sclerosis. The data were produced by immunoSEQ multiplex PCR, yet TCRdb's version contains in-frame clones alone and is incomplete. This table holds about 40,000 clones, roughly 91% found once. The input for sequencing was CD8+ T cells from peripheral blood mononuclear cells, taken before pregnancy. The genes are TRBV7-9 and TRBJ2-7; D gene uncertain. The sequence was collected from a female donor with multiple sclerosis, enrolled in a pregnancy study. The chain's CDR3 is CASSSARVEQYF. The CDR3 DNA is TGTGCCAGCAGCAGCGCCCGGGTCGAGCAGTACTTC.